Each of the 2 T cell receptor beta chains below was sequenced from the same sample in a study of monozygotic twins with inflammatory bowel disease (dated by TCRdb to the late 2010s). Library generation was performed with 5' RACE. TCRdb lists the instrument as Illumina HiSeq 2500. Each entry corresponds to one CDR3 protein sequence from reads that TCRdb reprocessed, and DNA is not given. The sample's own table lists 170,000 or so distinct CDR3 sequences. Just under 7.5% of the sample is held by the ten biggest clonotypes. The specimen sequenced was blood. These receptors all come from a human donor with ulcerative colitis or Crohn's disease, or a healthy co-twin of an affected twin (not recorded which).

This sequence joins TRBV7-9 and TRBJ2-1. Germline V CDR1 and CDR2: SEHNR, FQNEAQ (reference sequence). The CDR3 extends over 13 amino acids. CDR3 loop: CASSLAPVNEQFF.

The rearrangement links TRBV2 to TRBJ1-2. Germline V gives CDR1 SNHLY, CDR2 FYNNEI. CDR3 length: 13 residues. This chain's CDR3 is CARRPVGIYGYTF.